The 31 T cell receptor beta chains in this list originate from one sample, sequenced in a study of OX40 agonist ivuxolimab in advanced cancers. Here immunoSEQ multiplex PCR was the method, and the copy in TCRdb shows in-frame clones only, minus some. The table includes 70,000 to 80,000 clones, roughly 90% detected once. The source was CD4+ or CD8+ T cells sorted from blood, collected in a trial of the OX40 agonist ivuxolimab. Receptor source: an adult with an advanced solid tumor such as melanoma, head and neck, liver or kidney cancer.

In this sample, this clone turned up once. The chain carries TRBV28 and TRBJ2-3, with TRBD1 matching 7 bases. This CDR3 contains 14 residues. Germline assignment: CDR1 MDHEN and CDR2 SYDVKM. Unmatched junction bases numbered 2, after V lost 3 bases and J lost 2 bases. Written as DNA, the CDR3 is TGTGCCAGCAGTTTTGACAGGGTCACAGATACGCAGTATTTT. It codes for CASSFDRVTDTQYF.

The V gene is TRBV6-5, the J gene TRBJ2-7, with TRBD2 as a possible D gene (6 bases). The CDR3 spans 14 residues. V was trimmed by 6 bases and J by 5 bases, leaving 17 bases between them. Per germline, CDR1 MNHEY and CDR2 SVGAGI. The CDR3 protein is CASREEGLLDEQYF. The CDR3 nucleotides read TGTGCCAGCAGGGAGGAGGGCCTTCTGGACGAGCAGTACTTC.

CDR3 in amino acids: CASSLEAGELFF. CDR3 DNA sequence: TGTGCCAGCAGCTTAGAAGCCGGGGAGCTGTTTTTT. The chain uses TRBV7-8 and TRBJ2-2; D call uncertain. Germline V gives CDR1 SGHVS, CDR2 FQNEAQ. CDR3 length: 12 amino acids. V was cut by 1 base and J by 6 bases, with 3 bases left in between.

This clone was detected a few times. The chain recombines TRBV7-9 with TRBJ1-2; D may be TRBD1 (5 bases). V shed 5 bases and J shed 4 bases, with 17 bases lying between them. Germline values: CDR1 SEHNR, CDR2 FQNEAQ (reference sequence). This CDR3 has 15 residues. In DNA form, the CDR3 reads TGTGCCAGCAGCGCGCTTGCTTGGGGACGCTATGGCTACACCTTC. This sequence encodes CASSALAWGRYGYTF.

The chain couples TRBV6-6 to TRBJ2-1, with 8 bases matching TRBD1. With 8 bases clipped from V and 5 bases from J, the junction kept 11 bases outside the gene matches. The length of the CDR3 is 15 residues. Germline values: CDR1 MNHNY, CDR2 SVGAGI (reference sequence). CDR3 amino acids: CASGLGQGPNNEQFF. In DNA form, the CDR3 reads TGTGCCAGCGGCCTCGGACAGGGTCCCAACAATGAGCAGTTCTTC.

The gene calls are TRBV5-1 and TRBJ1-3; 9 bases match TRBD1. Germline assignment: CDR1 SGHRS and CDR2 YFSETQ. V trimming: 4 bases; J trimming: 3 bases; junction bases outside the gene matches: 2. The CDR3 sequence is 14 residues long. The CDR3 coding sequence is TGCGCCAGCAGCGGGACAGGGAATGGAAACACCATATATTTT. The encoded protein is CASSGTGNGNTIYF.

The rearrangement uses TRBV2 and TRBJ1-5; 9 nucleotides align to TRBD1. CDR1 and CDR2 from the germline V gene are SNHLY and FYNNEI. CDR3 size: 18 residues. V shed 6 bases and J 3 bases; nucleotides not matched to a gene: 15. The DNA of the CDR3 is TGTGCCAGCAGGAGGACAGGGGATCCCTTATTTTACAATCAGCCCCAGCATTTT. As protein: CASRRTGDPLFYNQPQHF.

The chain combines TRBV10-3 with TRBJ2-7, with 7 bases matching TRBD2. The germline V gene has CDR1 ENHRY and CDR2 SYGVKD. This CDR3 spans 14 amino acids. After removal of 6 bases from V and 0 bases from J, the junction contained 5 bases not matched to a gene. DNA of the CDR3: TGTGCCATCAGCCATGGCGGGAGCTCCTACGAGCAGTACTTC. This encodes CAISHGGSSYEQYF.

The chain recombines TRBV4-2 with TRBJ2-1; weak D call: TRBD2 (6 bases). Looked up from germline, CDR1 is LGHNA and CDR2 is YNFKEQ. The CDR3 is made up of 15 amino acids. Between the trimmed V and J ends, which lost 0 bases and 7 bases, there was a span of 13 bases. CDR3 bases: TGTGCCAGCAGCCAAGAAGCCACTAGCAGGAATGAGCAGTTCTTC. Its protein product is CASSQEATSRNEQFF.

The gene calls are TRBV2 and TRBJ2-1; D gene unclear. Trimming cost V 10 bases and J 9 bases, with 16 bases left between them. Germline V gene lookup returns CDR1 SNHLY and CDR2 FYNNEI. The CDR3 sequence is 12 residues long. The CDR3 spells CATASLRTEQFF. CDR3 DNA sequence: TGTGCCACCGCATCCTTAAGGACTGAGCAGTTCTTC.

The J gene is TRBJ2-7, the V gene TRBV7-2, with 7 bases matching TRBD1. The CDR3 has 13 amino acids. Germline V lookup: CDR1 SGHTA, CDR2 FQGNSA. J lost 6 bases, V lost 1 base, and 3 bases had no gene match. The chain's CDR3 is CASSLDTGAEQYF. The CDR3 bases are TGTGCCAGCAGCTTAGATACAGGGGCCGAGCAGTACTTC.

V and J are TRBV7-6 and TRBJ1-1, with 7 nucleotides matching TRBD1. Unmatched junction bases numbered 8, after V lost 2 bases and J lost 2 bases. This CDR3 contains 16 residues. Germline V gives CDR1 SGHVS, CDR2 FNYEAQ. The CDR3 here is CASSLNFDRDNTEAFF. DNA for the CDR3: TGTGCCAGCAGCTTAAACTTCGACAGGGATAACACTGAAGCTTTCTTT.

This chain links TRBV14 with TRBJ2-7; 9 bases match TRBD1. The CDR3 has 15 residues. The J segment lost 4 bases and the V segment lost 0 bases, leaving 4 bases of the junction unmatched. Germline V gene lookup returns CDR1 SGHDN and CDR2 FVKESK. The CDR3 DNA sequence: TGTGCCAGCAGCCAAGAGACAGGGACAGGGTACGAGCAGTACTTC. It translates to CASSQETGTGYEQYF.

The V and J genes are TRBV11-2 and TRBJ2-5, with TRBD1 matching 8 bases. Germline assignment: CDR1 SGHAT and CDR2 FQNNGV. CDR3 length equals 14 residues. With 5 bases clipped from V and 5 bases from J, the junction kept 7 bases outside the gene matches. Written as DNA, the CDR3 is TGTGCCAGCAGCCCCCGCAGGGGGCTGGAGACCCAGTACTTC. Its translation: CASSPRRGLETQYF.

The CDR3: CSARQGAVNNEQFF. The CDR3 bases are TGCAGCGCTAGACAGGGGGCTGTAAACAATGAGCAGTTCTTC. The chain uses TRBV29-1 and TRBJ2-1, with TRBD1 matching 10 bases. Germline trimming cut 7 bases from V and 5 bases from J; bases unmatched to any gene: 8. In germline, CDR1 is SQVTM, CDR2 ANQGSEA. The CDR3 runs 14 residues.

V gene TRBV28 combines with J gene TRBJ2-5; D is perhaps TRBD2 (5 bases). Per germline, CDR1 MDHEN and CDR2 SYDVKM. The V gene lost 6 bases and the J gene lost 4 bases, with 12 bases spanning the gap. There are 13 residues in the CDR3. The CDR3 is CASRSQGRETQYF. The CDR3 nucleotides are TGTGCCAGCAGATCGCAAGGGAGAGAGACCCAGTACTTC.

V gene TRBV18 combines with J gene TRBJ1-5; D is unresolved. V lost 5 bases, J lost 1 base, and 6 bases lay in between. The germline V gene encodes CDR1 KGHSH and CDR2 LQKENI. CDR3 length: 13 amino acids. The CDR3 DNA follows: TGTGCCAGCTCAGTCGACAGCAATCAGCCCCAGCATTTT. Residues: CASSVDSNQPQHF. The full variable domain, in which reference TRBV18 and TRBJ1-5 provide the parts outside the CDR3, is NAGVMQNPRHLVRRRGQEARLRCSPMKGHSHVYWYRQLPEEGLKFMVYLQKENIIDESGMPKERFSAEFPKEGPSILRIQQVVRGDSAAYFCASSVDSNQPQHFGDGTRLSIL.

Regarding this clone: One end of the junction fails to match germline, which may point to a read error. The chain is built from TRBV27 and TRBJ2-2; tentatively, D is TRBD2 (6 bases). The CDR3 has 16 residues. The germline V gene has CDR1 MNHEY and CDR2 SMNVEV (reference sequence). CDR3 sequence reads: CASSLWDFTNTGELFF. CDR3 DNA: TGTGCCAGCAGCTTATGGGACTTTACAAACACCGGGGAGCTGTTTTTT.

The chain carries TRBV11-2 and TRBJ2-5; 9 bases align to TRBD2. The CDR3 contains 13 residues. Losses at the gene ends were 5 bases for V and 5 bases for J; bases not matched to a gene: 3. The germline V gene encodes CDR1 SGHAT and CDR2 FQNNGV. Written as DNA, the CDR3 is TGTGCCAGCAGCCTTAGCGGGAGTGAGACCCAGTACTTC. Its protein product is CASSLSGSETQYF. Full variable domain (rest looked up from reference TRBV11-2 and TRBJ2-5): EAGVAQSPRYKIIEKRQSVAFWCNPISGHATLYWYQQILGQGPKLLIQFQNNGVVDDSQLPKDRFSAERLKGVDSTLKIQPAKLEDSAVYLCASSLSGSETQYFGPGTRLLVL.

This clone is a singleton in its sample. This chain uses TRBV5-1 with TRBJ1-4; weak D call: TRBD1 (6 bases). Germline values: CDR1 SGHRS, CDR2 YFSETQ. The CDR3 runs to 16 residues. V was shortened by 3 bases and J by 5 bases, with 17 bases between the two germline ends. CDR3 DNA: TGCGCCAGCAGCTCCAGCGAGACAGGTTCGAATGAAAAACTGTTTTTT. Amino acids: CASSSSETGSNEKLFF.

The rearrangement uses TRBV6-6 and TRBJ2-3; D not resolved. Per germline, CDR1 MNHNY and CDR2 SVGAGI (reference sequence). This CDR3 spans 15 amino acids. The V end was cut by 0 bases, the J end by 2 bases, with 9 bases between. As DNA, the CDR3 is TGTGCCAGCAGTTACTCGACCCCGATCACAGATACGCAGTATTTT. Translation: CASSYSTPITDTQYF.

The chain employs TRBV6-6 and TRBJ1-2, with D unresolved. The CDR3 totals 14 residues. Between the trimmed V and J ends, which lost 4 bases and 8 bases, there was a span of 17 bases. CDR1 and CDR2 (germline): MNHNY, SVGAGI (reference sequence). As DNA, the CDR3 is TGTGCCAGCAGTTCGAAGGTTCCTTTATTCGGCTACACCTTC. Its protein product is CASSSKVPLFGYTF.

The chain carries TRBV18 and TRBJ2-4; tentatively, D is TRBD1 (5 bases). Germline V CDR1 and CDR2: KGHSH, LQKENI. The CDR3 runs 15 residues. V lost 1 base and J 0 bases, leaving 7 bases between the germline ends. In DNA, the CDR3 is TGTGCCAGCTCACCACTCAGGGAAGCCAAAAACATTCAGTACTTC. Residues: CASSPLREAKNIQYF.

V gene TRBV7-2 combines with J gene TRBJ1-2; D unresolved. V was trimmed by 2 bases and J by 1 base, leaving 8 bases between them. Germline CDR1 SGHTA, CDR2 FQGNSA. CDR3 length: 14 amino acids. This CDR3 reads CASSLPDLNYGYTF. The CDR3 DNA reads TGTGCCAGCAGCTTACCAGACCTTAACTATGGCTACACCTTC.

The CDR3 protein is CASSRDRGRTGELFF. CDR3 bases: TGTGCCAGCAGCCGAGACAGGGGGCGGACCGGGGAGCTGTTTTTT. The rearrangement joins TRBV27 to TRBJ2-2; 10 bases line up with TRBD1. After removal of 6 bases from V and 5 bases from J, the junction contained 6 bases not matched to a gene. Looked up from germline, CDR1 is MNHEY and CDR2 is SMNVEV (reference sequence). The CDR3 loop spans 15 amino acids.

This clone showed up just a few times. This chain links TRBV7-3 with TRBJ2-7, with 11 bases lining up with TRBD2. CDR1 SGHTA and CDR2 FQGTGA come from the germline V gene. The CDR3 runs to 16 residues. V was clipped by 6 bases and J by 4 bases; unmatched bases: 11. CDR3 residues: CASRIGPGLAEYEQYF. In DNA, the CDR3 is TGTGCCAGCAGGATTGGACCGGGACTAGCGGAATACGAGCAGTACTTC.

The chain joins TRBV28 to TRBJ1-2, with 8 bases aligning to TRBD1. Per the germline V gene, CDR1 is MDHEN and CDR2 is SYDVKM. V was clipped by 4 bases and J by 2 bases; unmatched bases: 21. The CDR3 totals 20 residues. In DNA, the CDR3 is TGTGCCAGCAGTTCCCCAGGGGGAGGGACAGGTAACGTGCTCAACTATGGCTACACCTTC. This translates into CASSSPGGGTGNVLNYGYTF.

In this sample, this clone turned up once. This sample also contains other DNA sequences that code for the same CDR3. The rearrangement joins TRBV5-1 to TRBJ2-2; 7 nucleotides agree with TRBD2. The CDR3 consists of 15 residues. V dropped 0 bases and J dropped 2; count of bases not matched to a gene: 1. The V gene's germline CDR1 is SGHRS and CDR2 YFSETQ. The CDR3 DNA is TGCGCCAGCAGCTTGGGACTAGCTAACACCGGGGAGCTGTTTTTT. Translating gives CASSLGLANTGELFF.

The sample holds one count of this clone. The CDR3 loop reads CASRADRVSNQPQHF. The CDR3 DNA is TGTGCCAGCAGAGCTGACAGGGTAAGCAATCAGCCCCAGCATTTT. The rearrangement links TRBV2 to TRBJ1-5, with 7 bases that match TRBD1. This CDR3 is 15 amino acids long. Looked up from germline, CDR1 is SNHLY and CDR2 is FYNNEI. Germline trimming cut 6 bases from V and 1 base from J; bases unmatched to any gene: 6.

This rearrangement joins TRBV4-1 to TRBJ2-3; 9 positions match TRBD2. Germline V gene data show CDR1 as MGHRA and CDR2 as YSYEKL. This CDR3 is 17 amino acids long. V was pared by 4 bases and J by 2 bases, with 10 bases of the junction left unmatched. As DNA, the CDR3 is TGCGCCAGCAGCCGAGGGGGGGGGACTAGCAACACAGATACGCAGTATTTT. This translates into CASSRGGGTSNTDTQYF.

This chain uses TRBV2 with TRBJ2-7, with 9 bases matching TRBD2. Germline CDR1 and CDR2: SNHLY and FYNNEI. CDR3 length: 14 residues. V dropped 7 bases and J dropped 0; count of bases not matched to a gene: 4. This chain's CDR3 is CASNPSGNSYEQYF. For the CDR3, the DNA is TGTGCCAGCAACCCTAGCGGGAACTCCTACGAGCAGTACTTC.